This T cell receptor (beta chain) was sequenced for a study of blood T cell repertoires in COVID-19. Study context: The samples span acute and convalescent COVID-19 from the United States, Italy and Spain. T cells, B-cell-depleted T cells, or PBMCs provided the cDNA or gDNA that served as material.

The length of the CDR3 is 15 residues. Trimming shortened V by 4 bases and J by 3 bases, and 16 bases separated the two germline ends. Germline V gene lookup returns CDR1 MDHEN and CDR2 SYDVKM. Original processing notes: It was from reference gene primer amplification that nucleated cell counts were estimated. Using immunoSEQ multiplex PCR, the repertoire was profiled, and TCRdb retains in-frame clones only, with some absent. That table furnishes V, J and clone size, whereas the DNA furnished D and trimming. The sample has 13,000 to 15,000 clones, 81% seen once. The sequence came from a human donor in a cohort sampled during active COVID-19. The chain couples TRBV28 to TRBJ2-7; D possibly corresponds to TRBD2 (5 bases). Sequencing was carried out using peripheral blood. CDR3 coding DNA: TGTGCCAGCAGTTATCAGTCGATCGGGATCTACGAGCAGTACTTC. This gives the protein CASSYQSIGIYEQYF.